This is a list of T cell receptor beta chains from one sample in a study of blood T cell repertoires in COVID-19. Here immunoSEQ multiplex PCR was the method, and the copy in TCRdb shows in-frame clones only, minus some. In the table there are about 58,000 clones, approximately 85% of which are singletons. The sample comprised peripheral blood. The source of these receptors is a human donor in a cohort sampled during active COVID-19. Each CDR3 is given with its conserved first and last residue. The D gene is left open where the match is weak. A row's size may be missing; if present it is once, few, many or a size class.

clone size: NA; J gene: TRBJ2-6; D gene: NA; V gene: TRBV5-6; CDR3 DNA: TGTGCCAGCAGCCCTGAGGTGCAGGGGTTCGTCCCTGGGGCCAACGTCCTGACTTTC; CDR3 protein: CASSPEVQGFVPGANVLTF
clone size: NA; J gene: TRBJ1-2; D gene: TRBD1; V gene: TRBV5-1; CDR3 DNA: TGCGCCAGCAGCTTGACCTCAGGGGGCAATGGCTACACCTTC; CDR3 protein: CASSLTSGGNGYTF
clone size: NA; J gene: TRBJ2-3; D gene: NA; V gene: TRBV5-1; CDR3 DNA: TGCGCCAGCAGCTTCCCAGGGAGCACAGATACGCAGTATTTT; CDR3 protein: CASSFPGSTDTQYF
clone size: NA; J gene: TRBJ1-1; D gene: NA; V gene: TRBV12-3/TRBV12-4; CDR3 DNA: TGTGCCAGCAGTACAGGGATGGACACTGAAGCTTTCTTT; CDR3 protein: CASSTGMDTEAFF
clone size: NA; J gene: TRBJ1-2; D gene: TRBD1; V gene: TRBV6-5; CDR3 DNA: TGTGCCAGCATGGAGACAGGGGGGAGCTACACCTTC; CDR3 protein: CASMETGGSYTF
clone size: NA; J gene: TRBJ2-1; D gene: NA; V gene: TRBV5-1; CDR3 DNA: TGCGCCAGCAGCTTGGATGGGTCGGTTGGGTGGACCGGGACTCAGCAGTTCTTC; CDR3 protein: CASSLDGSVGWTGTQQFF
clone size: NA; J gene: TRBJ1-6; D gene: NA; V gene: TRBV2; CDR3 DNA: TGTGCCAGCAGTGATGAGTATAATTCACCCCTCCACTTT; CDR3 protein: CASSDEYNSPLHF
clone size: NA; J gene: TRBJ1-5; D gene: NA; V gene: TRBV2; CDR3 DNA: TGTGCCAGCAGTGAGGAGGGTCGGGATCAGCCCCAGCATTTT; CDR3 protein: CASSEEGRDQPQHF
clone size: NA; J gene: TRBJ2-1; D gene: TRBD2; V gene: TRBV5-1; CDR3 DNA: TGCGCCAGCAGGAAGCCTAGCGGGAGAGGTAATGAGCAGTTCTTC; CDR3 protein: CASRKPSGRGNEQFF
clone size: NA; J gene: TRBJ2-2; D gene: NA; V gene: TRBV28; CDR3 DNA: TGTGCCAGCAGTTCTCCAGGGGAGAACACCGGGGAGCTGTTTTTT; CDR3 protein: CASSSPGENTGELFF
clone size: NA; J gene: TRBJ2-3; D gene: TRBD2; V gene: TRBV9; CDR3 DNA: TGTGCCAGCGCGGGCGGGAGGGCCAAGAGGACAGATACGCAGTATTTT; CDR3 protein: CASAGGRAKRTDTQYF
clone size: once; J gene: TRBJ2-3; D gene: NA; V gene: TRBV6-5; CDR3 DNA: TGTGCCAGCAGCGTCGTCGGGGGAGATACGCAGTATTTT; CDR3 protein: CASSVVGGDTQYF
clone size: NA; J gene: TRBJ2-7; D gene: NA; V gene: TRBV12-3/TRBV12-4; CDR3 DNA: TGTGCCAGCAGAAGGACAGTGTTGGACGAGCAGTACTTC; CDR3 protein: CASRRTVLDEQYF
clone size: few; J gene: TRBJ1-1; D gene: TRBD1; V gene: TRBV7-2; CDR3 DNA: TGTGCCAGCAGCTCTGGACAGGGTAAGGCTTTCTTT; CDR3 protein: CASSSGQGKAFF
clone size: NA; J gene: TRBJ1-6; D gene: TRBD1; V gene: TRBV2; CDR3 DNA: TGTGCCAGCAGTAAGGACAGGGGAAACTCACCCCTCCACTTT; CDR3 protein: CASSKDRGNSPLHF
clone size: NA; J gene: TRBJ2-1; D gene: NA; V gene: TRBV2; CDR3 DNA: TGTGCCAGCAGTGAAGCGCGGCGGGAGCAGTTCTTC; CDR3 protein: CASSEARREQFF
clone size: NA; J gene: TRBJ1-3; D gene: NA; V gene: TRBV7-2; CDR3 DNA: TGTGCCAGCAGATACACAGGGAACGGAAACACCATATATTTT; CDR3 protein: CASRYTGNGNTIYF
clone size: once; J gene: TRBJ2-5; D gene: NA; V gene: TRBV2; CDR3 DNA: TGTGCCAGCAGCCCGACCGGGGAGACCCAGTACTTC; CDR3 protein: CASSPTGETQYF
clone size: NA; J gene: TRBJ1-5; D gene: TRBD1; V gene: TRBV6-5; CDR3 DNA: TGTGCCAGCAGGGGACAGGGCTACCAGCCCCAGCATTTT; CDR3 protein: CASRGQGYQPQHF
clone size: NA; J gene: TRBJ2-7; D gene: TRBD2; V gene: TRBV11-1; CDR3 DNA: TGTGCCAGCAGCCCAGGGACTAGCGGACAGTACTTC; CDR3 protein: CASSPGTSGQYF
clone size: NA; J gene: TRBJ2-3; D gene: TRBD2; V gene: TRBV2; CDR3 DNA: TGTGCCAGCAGTGAAATAGCGGGAGGGCAGGGCGTGGGGTATTTT; CDR3 protein: CASSEIAGGQGVGYF
clone size: NA; J gene: TRBJ1-5; D gene: NA; V gene: TRBV5-4; CDR3 DNA: TGTGCCAGCAGCCGGGGGAGCAATCAGCCCCAGCATTTT; CDR3 protein: CASSRGSNQPQHF
clone size: NA; J gene: TRBJ1-2; D gene: TRBD1; V gene: TRBV12-3/TRBV12-4; CDR3 DNA: TGTGCCAGCAGCAACGGACAGGCGCTGGGCTACACCTTC; CDR3 protein: CASSNGQALGYTF
clone size: NA; J gene: TRBJ2-7; D gene: TRBD2; V gene: TRBV5-1; CDR3 DNA: TGCGCCAGCAGCCCGGGGGGAGGGAGAGGCGAGCAGTACTTC; CDR3 protein: CASSPGGGRGEQYF
clone size: NA; J gene: TRBJ1-1; D gene: NA; V gene: TRBV9; CDR3 DNA: TGTGCCAGCAGCTCAGTACAGGATCCGAACACTGAAGCTTTCTTT; CDR3 protein: CASSSVQDPNTEAFF
clone size: NA; J gene: TRBJ1-4; D gene: NA; V gene: TRBV3-1/TRBV3-2; CDR3 DNA: TGTGCCAGCAGCCAAACGACATCATCTAATGAAAAACTGTTTTTT; CDR3 protein: CASSQTTSSNEKLFF
clone size: NA; J gene: TRBJ1-5; D gene: TRBD1; V gene: TRBV6-5; CDR3 DNA: TGTGCCACCCAAGGACAGGGGGCGAATCAGCCCCAGCATTTT; CDR3 protein: CATQGQGANQPQHF
clone size: NA; J gene: TRBJ2-7; D gene: NA; V gene: TRBV12-3/TRBV12-4; CDR3 DNA: TGTGCCAGCAGTTTGTCAGCGTACGAGCAGTACTTC; CDR3 protein: CASSLSAYEQYF
clone size: NA; J gene: TRBJ2-2; D gene: TRBD1; V gene: TRBV28; CDR3 DNA: TGTGCCAGCAGTTCCCAGCCGGGACAGGGGCCGGGGGCCGGGGAGCTGTTTTTT; CDR3 protein: CASSSQPGQGPGAGELFF
clone size: NA; J gene: TRBJ1-3; D gene: NA; V gene: TRBV6-1; CDR3 DNA: TGTGCCAGCAGTGAATCCAGAAACCGAAACACCATATATTTT; CDR3 protein: CASSESRNRNTIYF
clone size: NA; J gene: TRBJ2-7; D gene: TRBD2; V gene: TRBV6-5; CDR3 DNA: TGTGCCAGCAGACTGGGGGGGGGCTACGAGCAGTACTTC; CDR3 protein: CASRLGGGYEQYF
clone size: NA; J gene: TRBJ1-5; D gene: TRBD1; V gene: TRBV7-2; CDR3 DNA: TGTGCCAGCAGCTTAGCCCCTTACAGGGGGCGAGGGTATCAGCCCCAGCATTTT; CDR3 protein: CASSLAPYRGRGYQPQHF
clone size: NA; J gene: TRBJ2-1; D gene: NA; V gene: TRBV10-3; CDR3 DNA: TGTGCCATCAACCCGGGACTCCTGAGCTCCTACAATGAGCAGTTCTTC; CDR3 protein: CAINPGLLSSYNEQFF
clone size: NA; J gene: TRBJ1-2; D gene: NA; V gene: TRBV6-6; CDR3 DNA: TGTGCCAGCAGCCGCAGGGGATACTTCTATGGCTACACCTTC; CDR3 protein: CASSRRGYFYGYTF
clone size: NA; J gene: TRBJ2-2; D gene: NA; V gene: TRBV7-9; CDR3 DNA: TGTGCCAGCAGCCGAACGGTTGGGGAGCTGTTTTTT; CDR3 protein: CASSRTVGELFF
clone size: medium-sized; J gene: TRBJ2-7; D gene: TRBD1; V gene: TRBV13; CDR3 DNA: TGTGCCAGCAGGAAGACAGGGTCTACCTACGAGCAGTACTTC; CDR3 protein: CASRKTGSTYEQYF
clone size: NA; J gene: TRBJ1-5; D gene: TRBD1; V gene: TRBV19; CDR3 DNA: TGTGCCAGTAGTATCTACCGGGGACAGAATAGCAATCAGCCCCAGCATTTT; CDR3 protein: CASSIYRGQNSNQPQHF
clone size: NA; J gene: TRBJ2-5; D gene: TRBD1; V gene: TRBV7-9; CDR3 DNA: TGTGCCAGCAGCCGAGGGACAGCTCAAGAGACCCAGTACTTC; CDR3 protein: CASSRGTAQETQYF
clone size: NA; J gene: TRBJ2-7; D gene: TRBD2; V gene: TRBV12-3/TRBV12-4; CDR3 DNA: TGTGCCACCAAGACTAGCGGGACCTACGAGCAGTACTTC; CDR3 protein: CATKTSGTYEQYF
clone size: few; J gene: TRBJ1-6; D gene: TRBD1; V gene: TRBV7-6; CDR3 DNA: TGTGCCAGCAGCTTAGAGACCAGGGGGACCCTCCACTTT; CDR3 protein: CASSLETRGTLHF
clone size: NA; J gene: TRBJ1-6; D gene: TRBD1; V gene: TRBV7-2; CDR3 DNA: TGTGCCAGCAGCGCTACAGGGGGCAATTCACCCCTCCACTTT; CDR3 protein: CASSATGGNSPLHF
clone size: NA; J gene: TRBJ1-6; D gene: TRBD1; V gene: TRBV11-2; CDR3 DNA: TGTGCCAGCAGCACCGGGACAGGAAGGATATCCTATAATTCACCCCTCCACTTT; CDR3 protein: CASSTGTGRISYNSPLHF
clone size: NA; J gene: TRBJ2-1; D gene: NA; V gene: TRBV3-1/TRBV3-2; CDR3 DNA: TGTGCCAGCAGCCAGAGCGAGAGCTCCTACAATGAGCAGTTCTTC; CDR3 protein: CASSQSESSYNEQFF
clone size: NA; J gene: TRBJ2-4; D gene: NA; V gene: TRBV5-4; CDR3 DNA: TGTGCCAGCAGCTCTGGCGGAGCCAAAAACATTCAGTACTTC; CDR3 protein: CASSSGGAKNIQYF
clone size: NA; J gene: TRBJ2-1; D gene: NA; V gene: TRBV9; CDR3 DNA: TGTGCCAGCAGCGTAGGTTTAGCCGGGTACAATGAGCAGTTCTTC; CDR3 protein: CASSVGLAGYNEQFF
clone size: NA; J gene: TRBJ1-2; D gene: TRBD1; V gene: TRBV10-1; CDR3 DNA: TGCGCCGTACCCGGGACAGGGGGCTTTGGCTACACCTTC; CDR3 protein: CAVPGTGGFGYTF
clone size: NA; J gene: TRBJ2-7; D gene: NA; V gene: TRBV12-3/TRBV12-4; CDR3 DNA: TGTGCCAGCAGTTTGAACAGGGACGAGCAGTACTTC; CDR3 protein: CASSLNRDEQYF
clone size: NA; J gene: TRBJ2-5; D gene: TRBD1; V gene: TRBV11-2; CDR3 DNA: TGTGCCAGCAGCTTAGTGCCCAGGGGGAAGGAGACCCAGTACTTC; CDR3 protein: CASSLVPRGKETQYF
clone size: once; J gene: TRBJ1-1; D gene: NA; V gene: TRBV11-3; CDR3 DNA: TGTGCCAGCAGCTTGGGGCTGAACACTGAAGCTTTCTTT; CDR3 protein: CASSLGLNTEAFF
clone size: NA; J gene: TRBJ2-7; D gene: TRBD1; V gene: TRBV18; CDR3 DNA: TGTGCCAGCTCACACCGGGACAGGGGCTCCTACGAGCAGTACTTC; CDR3 protein: CASSHRDRGSYEQYF
clone size: NA; J gene: TRBJ2-5; D gene: TRBD1; V gene: TRBV7-2; CDR3 DNA: TGTGCCAGCAGCTTTCAGACAGGGTACGAGGAGACCCAGTACTTC; CDR3 protein: CASSFQTGYEETQYF
clone size: NA; J gene: TRBJ1-5; D gene: TRBD1; V gene: TRBV7-8; CDR3 DNA: TGTGCCAGCAGGACCGGGACAGGGCCCAATCAGCCCCAGCATTTT; CDR3 protein: CASRTGTGPNQPQHF
clone size: few; J gene: TRBJ1-6; D gene: NA; V gene: TRBV3-1/TRBV3-2; CDR3 DNA: TGTGCCAGCAGCCAAGATACGGGGAATTCACCCCTCCACTTT; CDR3 protein: CASSQDTGNSPLHF
clone size: NA; J gene: TRBJ1-3; D gene: NA; V gene: TRBV5-4; CDR3 DNA: TGTGCCAGCAGCTATATATCGGGAAACACCATATATTTT; CDR3 protein: CASSYISGNTIYF